What follows are 8 T cell receptor beta chains derived from one specimen sequenced in a study of shared clonotypes between healthy human individuals. The repertoire was sequenced with immunoSEQ multiplex PCR; TCRdb's copy has only in-frame clones and lacks some. The table has around 500,000 clones, around 75% seen once. Sample: PBMCs. Source of these receptors: a woman aged 40 to 55 in good health. Some clones in this sample may be carry-over from other donors' samples.

The rearrangement joins TRBV12-2 to TRBJ2-2; TRBD1 is the table's D call and was not checked against the DNA. TRBV12-2 has pseudogene status. CDR3 size: 18 residues. In DNA, the CDR3 is TGTGCAAGTCGCTTATCGGCCCAACGGGACAGGGGTCCCGGGGAGCTGTTTTTT. Its protein is CASRLSAQRDRGPGELFF.

The genes are TRBV4-2 and TRBJ1-2; the D gene is possibly TRBD1 (5 bases). CDR3 length: 14 residues. The germline V gene encodes CDR1 LGHNA and CDR2 YNFKEQ. Trimming stripped 1 base from V and 8 bases from J, with 14 bases between. CDR3 coding DNA: TGTGCCAGCAGCCAAGGGGGGGATAAGAGGGGCTACACCTTC. Amino acid sequence: CASSQGGDKRGYTF.

The genes are TRBV18 and TRBJ2-6; tentatively, D is TRBD1 (6 bases). Germline V gene data show CDR1 as KGHSH and CDR2 as LQKENI. Trimming pared 4 bases from V and 0 bases from J, leaving 16 bases between. CDR3 size: 18 residues. CDR3 nucleotide sequence: TGTGCCAGCTCACGGCAGGTTAGAGGGGGCTCTGGGGCCAACGTCCTGACTTTC. It specifies CASSRQVRGGSGANVLTF.

The rearrangement links TRBV9 to TRBJ2-6; D ambiguous. This CDR3 has 18 residues. Deletions cut 4 bases from V and 0 bases from J, with 17 bases between. Germline CDR1 reads SGDLS; CDR2 reads YYNGEE. The CDR3 bases are TGTGCCAGCAGCCAGAGGAGAGGAGACCACTCTGGGGCCAACGTCCTGACTTTC. Encoded protein: CASSQRRGDHSGANVLTF.

This clone was observed a few times. The same CDR3 can be traced to other DNA sequences in this sample. This sequence joins TRBV6-1 and TRBJ1-1; TRBD1 matches 7 bases. CDR1 is MNHNS, CDR2 SASEGT, per germline. The CDR3 has 13 amino acids. Trimming at V came to 6 bases and at J to 3 bases, leaving 4 bases not matched to a gene. CDR3 sequence reads: CASSGDRHTEAFF. Here the CDR3 DNA reads TGTGCCAGCAGCGGGGACAGACACACTGAAGCTTTCTTT.

The chain joins TRBV5-1 to TRBJ2-1; D is unresolved. The CDR3 has 15 amino acids. The germline V gene has CDR1 SGHRS and CDR2 YFSETQ. V gave up 1 base and J gave up 0 bases, with 8 bases separating them. CDR3 coding DNA: TGCGCCAGCAGCTTGTCGGACCCCTCCTACAATGAGCAGTTCTTC. The encoded protein is CASSLSDPSYNEQFF.

V usage is TRBV20-1 and J usage is TRBJ1-1; D is unresolved. Germline CDR1 is DFQATT and CDR2 is SNEGSKA (reference sequence). This CDR3 contains 10 residues. V lost 6 bases and J lost 10, with 12 bases in between. CDR3 region: CSAVRSSAFF. DNA for the CDR3: TGCAGTGCCGTTAGGTCGTCAGCTTTCTTT.

The chain links TRBV18 to TRBJ2-5; D possibly matches TRBD1 or TRBD2 (5 bases each). Trimming took 3 bases from V and 2 from J, leaving 16 bases between them. This CDR3 region has 16 residues. In germline, CDR1 is KGHSH, CDR2 LQKENI. The CDR3 DNA is TGTGCCAGCTCACCCGGGGCAGGGTTGGGTCAAGAGACCCAGTACTTC. Translation: CASSPGAGLGQETQYF.